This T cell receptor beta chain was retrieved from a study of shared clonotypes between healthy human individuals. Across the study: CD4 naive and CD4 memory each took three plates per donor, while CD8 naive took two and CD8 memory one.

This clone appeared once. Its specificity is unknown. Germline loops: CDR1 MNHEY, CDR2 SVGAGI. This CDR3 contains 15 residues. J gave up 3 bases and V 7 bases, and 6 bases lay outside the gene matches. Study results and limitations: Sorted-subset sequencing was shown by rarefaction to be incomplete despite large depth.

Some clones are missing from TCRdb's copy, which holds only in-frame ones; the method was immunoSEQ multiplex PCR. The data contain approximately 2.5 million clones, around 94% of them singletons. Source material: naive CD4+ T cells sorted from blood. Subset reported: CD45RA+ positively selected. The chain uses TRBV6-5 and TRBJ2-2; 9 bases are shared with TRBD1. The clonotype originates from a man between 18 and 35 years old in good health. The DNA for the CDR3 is TGTGCCAGCACCCAGGACAGGGGCTACACCGGGGAGCTGTTTTTT. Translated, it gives CASTQDRGYTGELFF.